The TCR beta chain described here comes from a study of blood T cell repertoires in COVID-19. Study-level background: Donors in the United States, Italy and Spain gave samples during acute or convalescent COVID-19. T cells, B-cell-depleted T cells, or PBMCs provided the cDNA or gDNA that served as material.

The V and J ends lost 0 bases and 4 bases respectively, with 16 bases between them. The CDR3 runs to 16 residues. Germline CDR1 reads SGHRS; CDR2 reads YFSETQ. Authors' methods: The assay estimated nucleated cells by amplifying reference gene primers. The protocol was immunoSEQ multiplex PCR, while the TCRdb copy is restricted to in-frame clones and leaves out a portion. The V and J calls and clone size were taken over from that table, and D and trimming were inferred from the DNA. The sample consists of approximately 480,000 clones, about nine tenths of them appearing once. Participants were aged about 18 to 90 years from 24 US areas.

V is TRBV5-1 and J is TRBJ1-2; D might be TRBD1 (6 bases). This TCR was sampled from a woman aged 18-35 years who had recovered from COVID-19. The specimen was PBMCs or T cells enriched from blood (not recorded which). For the CDR3, the DNA is TGCGCCAGCAGCTTGGGAACAGGGTTTTCGGGCTATGGCTACACCTTC. Amino acid sequence: CASSLGTGFSGYGYTF.